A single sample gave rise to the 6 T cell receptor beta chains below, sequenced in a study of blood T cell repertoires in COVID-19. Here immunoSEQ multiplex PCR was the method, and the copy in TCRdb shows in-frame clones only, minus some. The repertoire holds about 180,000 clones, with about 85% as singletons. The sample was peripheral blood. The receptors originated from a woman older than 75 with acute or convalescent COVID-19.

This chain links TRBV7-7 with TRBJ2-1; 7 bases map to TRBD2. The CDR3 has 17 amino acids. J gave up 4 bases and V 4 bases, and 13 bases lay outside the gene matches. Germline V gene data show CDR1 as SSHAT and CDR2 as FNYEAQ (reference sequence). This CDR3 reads CASSSGPGRGSYNEQFF. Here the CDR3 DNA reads TGTGCCAGCAGCTCAGGCCCTGGGCGGGGGAGTTACAATGAGCAGTTCTTC.

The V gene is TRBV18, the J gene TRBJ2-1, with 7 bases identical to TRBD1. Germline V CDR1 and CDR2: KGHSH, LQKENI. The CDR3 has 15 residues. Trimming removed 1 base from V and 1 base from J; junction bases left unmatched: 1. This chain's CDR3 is CASSPRTGSYNEQFF. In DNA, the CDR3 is TGTGCCAGCTCACCACGGACAGGTTCCTACAATGAGCAGTTCTTC.

This CDR3 reads CASSLNRVANTGELFF. Written as DNA, the CDR3 is TGTGCCAGCAGCTTGAACAGGGTCGCGAACACCGGGGAGCTGTTTTTT. The genes are TRBV5-5 and TRBJ2-2; possibly TRBD1 for D (6 bases). The CDR3 is 16 residues long. In germline, CDR1 is SGHKS, CDR2 YYEKEE (reference sequence). Trimming left V 1 base short and J 0 bases short, with 10 bases between.

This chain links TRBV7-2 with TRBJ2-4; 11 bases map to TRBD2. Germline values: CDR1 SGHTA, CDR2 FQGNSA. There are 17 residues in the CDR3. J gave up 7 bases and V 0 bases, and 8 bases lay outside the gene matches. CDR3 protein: CASSLALAGGWGNIQYF. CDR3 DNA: TGTGCCAGCAGCTTAGCTTTAGCGGGAGGGTGGGGGAACATTCAGTACTTC. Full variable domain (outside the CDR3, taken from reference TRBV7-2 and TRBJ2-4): GAGVSQSPSNKVTEKGKDVELRCDPISGHTALYWYRQSLGQGLEFLIYFQGNSAPDKSGLPSDRFSAERTGGSVSTLTIQRTQQEDSAVYLCASSLALAGGWGNIQYFGAGTRLSVL.

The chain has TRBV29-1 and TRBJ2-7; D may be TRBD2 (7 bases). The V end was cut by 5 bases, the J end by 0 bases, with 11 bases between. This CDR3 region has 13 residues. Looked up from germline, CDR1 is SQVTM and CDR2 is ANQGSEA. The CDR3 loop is CSVRGGSSYEQYF. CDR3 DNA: TGCAGCGTTAGGGGGGGCTCCTCCTACGAGCAGTACTTC.

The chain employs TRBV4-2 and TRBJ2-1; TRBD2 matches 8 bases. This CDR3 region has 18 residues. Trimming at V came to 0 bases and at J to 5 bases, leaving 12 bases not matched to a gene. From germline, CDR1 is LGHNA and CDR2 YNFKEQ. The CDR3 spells CASSQEMVSSGSDNEQFF. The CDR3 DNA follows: TGTGCCAGCAGCCAAGAAATGGTTTCCAGCGGGAGCGACAATGAGCAGTTCTTC.